Following are 7 T cell receptor beta chains from one sample sequenced in a study of T cell repertoires in cytomegalovirus infection. These receptors' targets are unknown. TCRdb recomputed calls from the reads with MiXCR, one row per CDR3 protein. The table lists about 51,000 distinct CDR3 sequences, roughly a fifth of them singletons. Specimen: CD8+ T cells from cultured PBMCs, collected from culture after CMV antigen stimulation. The receptors originated from a human donor in good health (CMV status not recorded). Some clones in this sample may be carry-over from other donors' samples.

This chain joins TRBV19 and TRBJ2-7, with 7 positions matching TRBD1. V trimming: 7 bases; J trimming: 0 bases; junction bases outside the gene matches: 9. The CDR3 is 15 amino acids. Germline V gene data show CDR1 as LNHDA and CDR2 as SQIVND (reference sequence). CDR3 sequence: CASTPHGQDSYEQYF. The CDR3 DNA is TGTGCCAGTACCCCCCATGGACAGGACTCCTACGAGCAGTACTTC.

The CDR3 here is CASTGSNYGYTF. In nucleotides, the CDR3 is TGTGCCAGCACGGGGAGTAACTATGGCTACACCTTC. The chain links TRBV7-9 to TRBJ1-2; no firm D call. The germline CDR1 and CDR2 sequences are SEHNR and FQNEAQ (reference sequence). The CDR3 totals 12 residues. Trimming removed 7 bases at V and 1 base at J, with 7 bases between.

This clonotype came up many times. V gene TRBV6-1 combines with J gene TRBJ2-5, with a tentative D call TRBD2 (6 bases). Germline loops: CDR1 MNHNS, CDR2 SASEGT. V was cut by 3 bases and J by 5 bases, with 10 bases left in between. The CDR3 runs to 13 residues. As DNA, the CDR3 is TGTGCCAGCAGTGAGGAGGGACCGGAGACCCAGTACTTC. The encoded protein is CASSEEGPETQYF.

This clonotype has ten or more counts. This rearrangement joins TRBV5-4 to TRBJ1-2, with 7 bases fitting TRBD1. CDR3 size: 13 residues. CDR1 and CDR2 from the germline V gene are SGHNT and YYREEE (reference sequence). V trimming: 2 bases; J trimming: 3 bases; junction bases outside the gene matches: 1. CDR3 region: CASSLDRDYGYTF. The CDR3 region has the DNA TGTGCCAGCAGCTTAGACAGGGACTATGGCTACACCTTC.

This clonotype was detected a few times. This chain uses TRBV24-1 with TRBJ2-7; the match to TRBD2 covers 9 bases. Germline V gene lookup returns CDR1 KGHDR and CDR2 SFDVKD. This CDR3 is built from 14 residues. Germline trimming cut 9 bases from V and 5 bases from J; bases unmatched to any gene: 10. This chain's CDR3 is CATAAGTSLDEQYF. DNA of the CDR3: TGTGCCACCGCTGCAGGGACTAGCCTGGACGAGCAGTACTTC.

The sample holds a few counts of this clonotype. This rearrangement joins TRBV7-2 to TRBJ2-3; 12 bases agree with TRBD2. Germline V gene sequence: CDR1 SGHTA, CDR2 FQGNSA. Trimming removed 10 bases from V and 2 bases from J; junction bases left unmatched: 7. The CDR3 has 15 residues. In nucleotides, the CDR3 is TGTGCCACCCCGACTAGCGGGGGTTCCACAGATACGCAGTATTTT. Encoded protein: CATPTSGGSTDTQYF.

The rearrangement joins TRBV7-4 to TRBJ2-5, with 7 bases fitting TRBD2. Trimming removed 4 bases from V and 5 bases from J; junction bases left unmatched: 7. CDR1 SGHVT and CDR2 SQSDAQ come from the germline V gene. The CDR3 loop spans 14 amino acids. The CDR3 coding sequence is TGTGCCAGCAGCTCAGGACTAGTGGGTGAGACCCAGTACTTC. Translation gives CASSSGLVGETQYF.